Below are 6 T cell receptor beta chains sequenced from a single sample in a study of metastatic and nonmetastatic thyroid tumors. TCRdb used MiXCR to call clones anew from the PCR reads. The table shows tens of thousands of clones, with more than 20% occurring only once. Treatment of any kind had been given to no patient before thyroid surgery. The specimen was blood. Every receptor here comes from a female donor with papillary thyroid cancer or a benign thyroid nodule (not recorded which). Some clones in this sample may be carry-over from other donors' samples.

This clone was observed many times. The chain joins TRBV6-1 to TRBJ2-7; 8 nucleotides agree with TRBD1. The CDR3 is made up of 14 amino acids. Per germline, CDR1 MNHNS and CDR2 SASEGT. Trimming took 2 bases from V and 5 from J; bases not matched to a gene: 5. CDR3 residues: CASSEQGASNEQYF. CDR3 DNA: TGTGCCAGCAGTGAACAGGGGGCGAGTAACGAGCAGTACTTC.

This clone has just one count. It is likely a read error, because the conserved phenylalanine at the end of the CDR3 is missing. It is unclear where the CDR3 begins or ends on the DNA, so no DNA is shown, and the CDR3 is as TCRdb lists it. V usage is TRBV6-1 and J usage is TRBJ1-6. The CDR3 adds up to 17 amino acids, both ends counted. Germline assignment: CDR1 MNHNS and CDR2 SASEGT. The CDR3 loop reads CASSEALSGSENSPLQI.

This chain links TRBV12-3 or TRBV12-4 with TRBJ2-1; D uncertain. The V end was cut by 4 bases, the J end by 6 bases, with 7 bases between. This CDR3 spans 12 amino acids. The CDR3 DNA reads TGTGCCAGCAGTTCAGACGGCAATGAGCAGTTCTTC. Translated: CASSSDGNEQFF.

This clone was recorded many times. This rearrangement joins TRBV10-3 to TRBJ2-2, with a possible D match to TRBD1 (6 bases). Germline V gene lookup returns CDR1 ENHRY and CDR2 SYGVKD. V dropped 11 bases and J dropped 5 bases, with 12 bases sitting between them. This CDR3 spans 12 amino acids. The CDR3 sequence is CAVSGVTGELFF. CDR3 DNA sequence: TGTGCCGTGTCAGGGGTGACCGGGGAGCTGTTTTTT.

The J gene is TRBJ2-1, the V gene TRBV10-2; TRBD2 matches 15 bases. CDR1 is WSHSY and CDR2 is SAAADI in the germline V gene. The CDR3 covers 15 residues. Trimming cost V 6 bases and J 7 bases; bases outside gene matches: 4. The CDR3 region is CASRGTSGRTNEQFF. CDR3 bases: TGCGCCAGCAGGGGGACTAGCGGGAGGACTAATGAGCAGTTCTTC.

Many counts were recorded for this clone. V and J are TRBV28 and TRBJ1-4; the match to TRBD1 covers 9 bases. The CDR3 runs to 14 residues. Germline V gene data show CDR1 as MDHEN and CDR2 as SYDVKM. J lost 6 bases, V lost 4 bases, and 3 bases had no gene match. The DNA for the CDR3 is TGTGCCAGCAGTTCGGGACAGGGTTATGAAAAACTGTTTTTT. Translating it yields CASSSGQGYEKLFF. Supplemented by reference TRBV28 and TRBJ1-4, the full variable domain reads DVKVTQSSRYLVKRTGEKVFLECVQDMDHENMFWYRQDPGLGLRLIYFSYDVKMKEKGDIPEGYSVSREKKERFSLILESASTNQTSMYLCASSSGQGYEKLFFGSGTQLSVL.